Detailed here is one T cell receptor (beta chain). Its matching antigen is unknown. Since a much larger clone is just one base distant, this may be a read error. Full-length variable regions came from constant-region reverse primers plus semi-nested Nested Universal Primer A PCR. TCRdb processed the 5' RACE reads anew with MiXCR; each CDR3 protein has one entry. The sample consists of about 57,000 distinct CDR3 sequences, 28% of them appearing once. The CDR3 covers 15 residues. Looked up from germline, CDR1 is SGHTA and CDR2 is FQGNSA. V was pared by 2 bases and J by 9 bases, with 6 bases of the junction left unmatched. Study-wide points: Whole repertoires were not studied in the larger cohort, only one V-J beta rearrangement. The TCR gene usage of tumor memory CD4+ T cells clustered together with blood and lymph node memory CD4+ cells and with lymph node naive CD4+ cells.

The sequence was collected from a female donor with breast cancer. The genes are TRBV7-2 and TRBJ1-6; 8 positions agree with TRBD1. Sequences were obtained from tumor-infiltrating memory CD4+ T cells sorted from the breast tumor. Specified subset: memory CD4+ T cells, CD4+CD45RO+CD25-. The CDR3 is CASSLRVRGRSPLHF. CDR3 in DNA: TGTGCCAGCAGCTTAAGGGTCAGGGGGCGTTCACCCCTCCACTTT.